The 28 T cell receptor beta chains below were found in one sample sequenced in a study of T cell repertoires in aging, cancer and after chemotherapy. Amplification of TCR beta used genomic DNA extracted from peripheral blood. TRB rearrangements spanning V, D and J were amplified using mixed TRB-A/B primers. Using its own MiXCR run on the multiplex PCR reads, TCRdb lists one record per CDR3 protein. Here the sample spans some 3,500 distinct CDR3 sequences, 25% to 35% being singletons. The sequenced sample was blood. All receptors come from a human donor with a solid tumor.

The chain has TRBV20-1 and TRBJ1-2; TRBD1 is a possible D gene (6 bases). The CDR3 runs 12 residues. CDR1 DFQATT and CDR2 SNEGSKA come from the germline V gene (reference sequence). The V end lost 5 bases, the J end lost 2 bases, and 9 bases lay between the germline ends. The CDR3 DNA reads as TGCAGTGCTTTACAGGGAAACTATGGCTACACCTTC. Translation: CSALQGNYGYTF.

This clonotype has just a few counts. The chain uses TRBV18 and TRBJ2-1; 7 nucleotides match TRBD2. The CDR3 covers 16 residues. CDR1 is KGHSH and CDR2 is LQKENI in the germline V gene. Trimming cost V 1 base and J 2 bases; bases outside gene matches: 5. CDR3 sequence reads: CASSPRSSGTYNEQFF. The DNA for the CDR3 is TGTGCCAGCTCACCACGGTCCAGCGGGACCTACAATGAGCAGTTCTTC.

The chain recombines TRBV29-1 with TRBJ2-1; weak D call: TRBD2 (5 bases). This CDR3 region has 12 residues. Trimming removed 3 bases at V and 10 bases at J, with 13 bases between. Germline values: CDR1 SQVTM, CDR2 ANQGSEA. DNA for the CDR3: TGCAGCGTTGATATACTAGAAGACGAGCAGTTCTTC. It is translated as CSVDILEDEQFF.

CDR3 protein: CASSLESVYSPLHF. Written as DNA, the CDR3 is TGTGCCAGCAGCTTAGAGAGCGTCTATTCACCCCTCCACTTT. The chain joins TRBV7-6 to TRBJ1-6; D gene uncertain. The germline V gene encodes CDR1 SGHVS and CDR2 FNYEAQ. The CDR3 has 14 residues. Trimming removed 1 base at V and 8 bases at J, with 9 bases between.

Remarks on this clonotype: A junction end diverges from the germline sequence, so it may reflect a read error. The chain employs TRBV7-7 and TRBJ2-5, with TRBD2 identical over 12 bases. CDR1 is SSHAT and CDR2 is FNYEAQ in the germline V gene (reference sequence). This CDR3 has 15 residues. Here the CDR3 DNA reads TGTGCTAGCACAGCTAGCGGGAGGGCCGAAGAGACCCAGTACTTC. This gives the protein CASTASGRAEETQYF.

In this sample, this clonotype turned up a few times. The chain combines TRBV20-1 with TRBJ2-5, with D possibly being TRBD2 (7 bases). V was clipped by 5 bases and J by 7 bases, with 23 bases between them. The CDR3 totals 15 residues. Per the germline V gene, CDR1 is DFQATT and CDR2 is SNEGSKA (reference sequence). The CDR3 loop is CSAPLEGGTSGTQYF. The CDR3 DNA sequence: TGCAGTGCTCCCCTCGAGGGGGGGACCTCTGGGACCCAGTACTTC.

This clonotype was counted between two and nine times. The chain couples TRBV6-5 to TRBJ2-7; 13 bases agree with TRBD2. The CDR3 length is 16 residues. Germline assignment: CDR1 MNHEY and CDR2 SVGAGI. Unmatched junction bases numbered 10, after V lost 6 bases and J lost 5 bases. The CDR3 nucleotides read TGTGCCAGCAGGACAACGGGACTAGCGGGAATAAACGAGCAGTACTTC. Its translation: CASRTTGLAGINEQYF.

This clonotype came up a few times. This chain links TRBV6-1 with TRBJ2-1, with 7 positions matching TRBD2. The CDR3 spans 14 residues. Losses at the gene ends were 4 bases for V and 3 bases for J; bases not matched to a gene: 3. The germline gives CDR1 MNHNS, CDR2 SASEGT. The CDR3 protein is CASSGTRNYNEQFF. The CDR3 DNA is TGTGCCAGCAGTGGGACTAGAAACTACAATGAGCAGTTCTTC.

The chain is built from TRBV20-1 and TRBJ1-4; a possible D gene is TRBD1 (5 bases). This CDR3 comprises 15 residues. The V gene lost 3 bases and the J gene lost 4 bases, with 15 bases spanning the gap. Germline V CDR1 and CDR2: DFQATT, SNEGSKA (reference sequence). The CDR3 here is CSASLPGGYNEKLFF. The CDR3 nucleotides are TGCAGTGCTAGCCTCCCTGGGGGGTATAATGAAAAACTGTTTTTT.

This clonotype has a handful of counts. In DNA, the CDR3 is TGTGCCACCAGTGATAGGCAACAGGGATTCACAGATACGCAGTATTTT. The encoded protein is CATSDRQQGFTDTQYF. V and J are TRBV24-1 and TRBJ2-3, with D possibly TRBD1 on 6 matching bases. With 3 bases removed from V and 2 bases from J, the gap between germline ends came to 14 bases. The CDR3 is 16 residues long. CDR1 KGHDR and CDR2 SFDVKD come from the germline V gene.

CDR3 DNA: TGTGCCAGCAGTGATCGGCGATCGGCGGGAGGCGCAGATACGCAGTATTTT. Translation: CASSDRRSAGGADTQYF. The V gene is TRBV6-1, the J gene TRBJ2-3, with 8 bases matching TRBD2. The CDR3 length is 17 residues. J gave up 4 bases and V 3 bases, and 12 bases lay outside the gene matches. CDR1 is MNHNS, CDR2 SASEGT, per germline.

The J gene is TRBJ2-5, the V gene TRBV7-9; unclear D gene. V lost 4 bases and J 4 bases, leaving 4 bases between the germline ends. The CDR3 is 11 amino acids. Per the germline V gene, CDR1 is SEHNR and CDR2 is FQNEAQ (reference sequence). CDR3 amino acids: CASSSRETQYF. The CDR3 bases are TGTGCCAGCAGCTCCAGAGAGACCCAGTACTTC.

Points on this clonotype: This may be a read error: a much more frequent sequence differs by one nucleotide. This rearrangement joins TRBV18 to TRBJ1-6; weak D call: TRBD1 (5 bases). The CDR3 contains 14 residues. Germline V lookup: CDR1 KGHSH, CDR2 LQKENI. Trimming pared 5 bases from V and 10 bases from J, leaving 15 bases between. CDR3 bases: TGTGCCAGCTCAGCCTTGGCCAGGGTCTCACCCCTCCACTTT. Translating it yields CASSALARVSPLHF. Full variable domain (outside the CDR3, taken from reference TRBV18 and TRBJ1-6): NAGVMQNPRHLVRRRGQEARLRCSPMKGHSHVYWYRQLPEEGLKFMVYLQKENIIDESGMPKERFSAEFPKEGPSILRIQQVVRGDSAAYFCASSALARVSPLHFGNGTRLTVT.

The chain has TRBV4-1 and TRBJ2-2; D gene unclear. The V and J ends lost 4 bases and 2 bases respectively, with 2 bases between them. This CDR3 contains 12 residues. Germline V gives CDR1 MGHRA, CDR2 YSYEKL. CDR3 sequence (DNA): TGCGCCAGCAGCCTAAACACCGGGGAGCTGTTTTTT. It is translated as CASSLNTGELFF.

In its sample, this clonotype was seen once. The V gene is TRBV7-9, the J gene TRBJ1-1, with D perhaps TRBD1 (6 bases). Germline CDR1 and CDR2: SEHNR and FQNEAQ (reference sequence). Trimming took off 1 base at V and 0 bases at J, with 6 bases between the two ends. The CDR3 runs to 14 residues. CDR3 nucleotide sequence: TGTGCCAGCAGCTTAGGACAGGTGAACACTGAAGCTTTCTTT. Residues: CASSLGQVNTEAFF.

This clonotype counts as medium-sized. V usage is TRBV30 and J usage is TRBJ1-3; D is undetermined. The V and J ends lost 5 bases and 0 bases respectively, with 11 bases between them. CDR3 length equals 14 residues. CDR1 is GTSNPN, CDR2 SVGIG, per germline (reference sequence). The CDR3 DNA sequence: TGTGCCTGGCTCAGGAGCCGCTCTGGAAACACCATATATTTT. This codes for CAWLRSRSGNTIYF.

This clonotype was seen a few times. The chain employs TRBV5-4 and TRBJ1-2; the D is unclear. The CDR3 covers 16 residues. Germline loops: CDR1 SGHNT, CDR2 YYREEE (reference sequence). Trimming shortened V by 4 bases and J by 8 bases, and 24 bases separated the two germline ends. CDR3 DNA sequence: TGTGCCAGCAGCCCCACGTTCGGGAAGCTTCGGGCCGGCTACACCTTC. It is translated as CASSPTFGKLRAGYTF. Looking up the rest from reference TRBV5-4 and TRBJ1-2 gives the full variable domain: ETGVTQSPTHLIKTRGQQVTLRCSSQSGHNTVSWYQQALGQGPQFIFQYYREEENGRGNFPPRFSGLQFPNYSSELNVNALELDDSALYLCASSPTFGKLRAGYTFGSGTRLTVV.

This CDR3 reads CATSDLNGRGTGNEQFF. The DNA of the CDR3 is TGTGCCACCAGTGATTTGAACGGGAGAGGTACCGGCAATGAGCAGTTCTTC. The V and J genes are TRBV24-1 and TRBJ2-1; the D gene is possibly TRBD2 (6 bases). The CDR3 totals 17 residues. Germline CDR1 is KGHDR and CDR2 is SFDVKD. Trimming pared 0 bases from V and 6 bases from J, leaving 17 bases between.

The V gene is TRBV27, the J gene TRBJ1-5; D uncertain. Germline loops: CDR1 MNHEY, CDR2 SMNVEV (reference sequence). The CDR3 covers 15 residues. The V end lost 8 bases, the J end lost 7 bases, and 21 bases lay between the germline ends. CDR3 amino acids: CASGEDRVVGQPQHF. The CDR3 coding sequence is TGTGCCAGCGGCGAAGATAGGGTGGTTGGACAGCCCCAGCATTTT.

This clonotype was observed a handful of times. The rearrangement uses TRBV6-5 and TRBJ1-6; the D gene is possibly TRBD1 (5 bases). In germline, CDR1 is MNHEY, CDR2 SVGAGI. The CDR3 has 19 residues. V was pared by 5 bases and J by 0 bases, with 20 bases between. The CDR3 bases are TGTGCCAGCAGTGAATTCGGGGGTAGGGAGAGCTCCTATAATTCACCCCTCCACTTT. Protein sequence: CASSEFGGRESSYNSPLHF.

J is TRBJ1-1 and V is TRBV5-4; TRBD1 might be the D (5 bases). CDR3 length: 13 residues. V shed 4 bases and J shed 8 bases, with 15 bases lying between them. Germline CDR1 reads SGHNT; CDR2 reads YYREEE (reference sequence). For the CDR3, the DNA is TGTGCCAGCAGCGAGAATACAGGCCCGGAAGCTTTCTTT. It yields the protein CASSENTGPEAFF.

This clonotype was seen a few times. CDR3 in amino acids: CAISESIGSLTEAFF. The CDR3 region has the DNA TGTGCCATCAGTGAGTCGATCGGTAGTTTGACTGAAGCTTTCTTT. The chain links TRBV10-3 to TRBJ1-1, with D uncertain. CDR3 length: 15 residues. CDR1 ENHRY and CDR2 SYGVKD come from the germline V gene. V was pared by 0 bases and J by 5 bases, with 13 bases between.

This clonotype has just one count. The chain joins TRBV4-1 to TRBJ2-7; D might be TRBD2 (6 bases). V was cut by 1 base and J by 3 bases, with 13 bases left in between. The CDR3 is 15 residues long. The germline V gene encodes CDR1 MGHRA and CDR2 YSYEKL. The CDR3 is CASSQGFGSGYEQYV. In DNA, the CDR3 is TGCGCCAGCAGCCAAGGGTTCGGTAGCGGCTACGAGCAGTACGTC.

The chain's CDR3 is CASSYGGQQNTEAFF. As DNA, the CDR3 is TGTGCCAGCAGTTACGGGGGACAGCAGAACACTGAAGCTTTCTTT. The chain employs TRBV6-5 and TRBJ1-1; the match to TRBD1 covers 7 bases. This CDR3 contains 15 residues. Per germline, CDR1 MNHEY and CDR2 SVGAGI. The ends lost 2 bases at V and 1 base at J; junction bases unmatched: 4.

This chain links TRBV10-1 with TRBJ1-2; D not resolved. The V and J ends lost 0 bases and 6 bases respectively, with 11 bases between them. The CDR3 contains 14 residues. Looked up from germline, CDR1 is WNHNN and CDR2 is SYGVQD (reference sequence). CDR3 coding DNA: TGCGCCAGCAGTGAGTCAAAGGATGCGGATGGCTACACCTTC. Residues: CASSESKDADGYTF.

In its sample, this clonotype ranks as medium-sized. This sequence joins TRBV30 and TRBJ2-5; D call uncertain. V was clipped by 0 bases and J by 5 bases, with 4 bases between them. This CDR3 comprises 11 residues. The germline V gene encodes CDR1 GTSNPN and CDR2 SVGIG (reference sequence). Written as DNA, the CDR3 is TGTGCCTGGAGTGTCGGGGAGACCCAGTACTTC. Its protein product is CAWSVGETQYF.

This clonotype is judged medium-sized. J is TRBJ2-5 and V is TRBV19; weak D call: TRBD2 (6 bases). V was trimmed by 4 bases and J by 5 bases, leaving 17 bases between them. CDR1 is LNHDA and CDR2 is SQIVND in the germline V gene (reference sequence). The CDR3 sequence is 15 residues long. The CDR3 region is CASSTKRWRDETQYF. The CDR3 DNA sequence: TGTGCCAGTAGTACAAAAAGGTGGCGGGACGAGACCCAGTACTTC.

The V gene is TRBV5-6, the J gene TRBJ2-1, with 9 bases fitting TRBD2. This CDR3 comprises 16 residues. In germline, CDR1 is SGHDT, CDR2 YYEEEE. V was pared by 4 bases and J by 0 bases, with 5 bases of the junction left unmatched. This chain's CDR3 is CASSLNSGSSYNEQFF. In DNA, the CDR3 is TGTGCCAGCAGCCTGAATAGCGGGAGCTCCTACAATGAGCAGTTCTTC.